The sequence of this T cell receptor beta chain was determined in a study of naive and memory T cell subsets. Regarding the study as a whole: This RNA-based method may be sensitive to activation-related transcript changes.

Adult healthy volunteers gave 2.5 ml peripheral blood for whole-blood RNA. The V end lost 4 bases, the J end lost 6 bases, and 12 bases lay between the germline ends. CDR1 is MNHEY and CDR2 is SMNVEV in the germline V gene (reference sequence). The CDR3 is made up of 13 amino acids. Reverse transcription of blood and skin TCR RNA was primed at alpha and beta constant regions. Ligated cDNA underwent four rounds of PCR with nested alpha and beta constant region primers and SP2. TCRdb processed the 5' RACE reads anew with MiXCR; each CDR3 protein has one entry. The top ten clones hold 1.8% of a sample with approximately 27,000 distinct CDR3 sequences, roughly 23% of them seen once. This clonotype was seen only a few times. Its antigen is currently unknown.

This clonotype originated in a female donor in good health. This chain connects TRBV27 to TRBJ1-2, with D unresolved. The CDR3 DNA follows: TGTGCCAGCAGTTCCGGGTTCGATGATGGCTACACCTTC. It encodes CASSSGFDDGYTF.